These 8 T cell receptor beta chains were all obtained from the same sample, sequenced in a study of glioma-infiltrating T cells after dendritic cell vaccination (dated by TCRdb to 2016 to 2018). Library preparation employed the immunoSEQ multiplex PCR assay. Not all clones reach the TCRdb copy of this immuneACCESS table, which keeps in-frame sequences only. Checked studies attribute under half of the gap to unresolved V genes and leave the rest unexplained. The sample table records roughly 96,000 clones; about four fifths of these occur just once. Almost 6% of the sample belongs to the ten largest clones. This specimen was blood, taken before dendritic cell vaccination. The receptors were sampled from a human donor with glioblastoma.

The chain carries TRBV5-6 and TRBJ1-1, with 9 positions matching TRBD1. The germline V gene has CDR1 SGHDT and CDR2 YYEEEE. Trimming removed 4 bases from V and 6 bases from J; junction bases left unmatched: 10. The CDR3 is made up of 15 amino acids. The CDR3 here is CASSPETGGLAEAFF. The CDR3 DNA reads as TGTGCCAGCAGCCCGGAAACAGGGGGCCTCGCTGAAGCTTTCTTT.

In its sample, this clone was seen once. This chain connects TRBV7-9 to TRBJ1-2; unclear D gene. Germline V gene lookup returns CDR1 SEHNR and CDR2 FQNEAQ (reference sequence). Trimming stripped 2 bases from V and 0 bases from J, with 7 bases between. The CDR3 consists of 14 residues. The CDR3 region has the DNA TGTGCCAGCAGCTTACGGGGATCTAACTATGGCTACACCTTC. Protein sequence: CASSLRGSNYGYTF.

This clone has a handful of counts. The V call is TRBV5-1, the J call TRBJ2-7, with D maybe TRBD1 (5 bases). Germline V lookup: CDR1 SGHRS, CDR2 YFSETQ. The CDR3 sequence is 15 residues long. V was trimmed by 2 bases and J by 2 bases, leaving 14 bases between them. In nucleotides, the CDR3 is TGCGCCAGCAGCTTCCTTCTAGGGGCCACCTACGAGCAGTACTTC. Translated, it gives CASSFLLGATYEQYF.

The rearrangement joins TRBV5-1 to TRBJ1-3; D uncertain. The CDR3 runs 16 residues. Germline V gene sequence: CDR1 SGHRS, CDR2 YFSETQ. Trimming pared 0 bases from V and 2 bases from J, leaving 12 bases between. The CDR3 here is CASSLDGRLAGNTIYF. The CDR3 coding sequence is TGCGCCAGCAGCTTGGATGGCAGGTTAGCTGGAAACACCATATATTTT.

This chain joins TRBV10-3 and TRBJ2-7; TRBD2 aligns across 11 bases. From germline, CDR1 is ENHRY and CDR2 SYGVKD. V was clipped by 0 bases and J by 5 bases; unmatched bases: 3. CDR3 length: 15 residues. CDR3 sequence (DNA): TGTGCCATCAGTGAGTCGGGACTAGCGGTCGACGAGCAGTACTTC. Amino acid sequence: CAISESGLAVDEQYF.

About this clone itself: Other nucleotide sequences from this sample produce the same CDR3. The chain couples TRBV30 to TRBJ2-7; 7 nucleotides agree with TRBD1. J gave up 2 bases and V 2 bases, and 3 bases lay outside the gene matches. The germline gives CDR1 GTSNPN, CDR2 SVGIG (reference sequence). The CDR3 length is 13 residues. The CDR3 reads CAWSMTGTYEQYF. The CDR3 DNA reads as TGTGCCTGGAGTATGACAGGGACCTACGAGCAGTACTTC. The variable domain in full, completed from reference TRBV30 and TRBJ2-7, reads SQTIHQWPATLVQPVGSPLSLECTVEGTSNPNLYWYRQAAGRGLQLLFYSVGIGQISSEVPQNLSASRPQDRQFILSSKKLLLSDSGFYLCAWSMTGTYEQYFGPGTRLTVT.

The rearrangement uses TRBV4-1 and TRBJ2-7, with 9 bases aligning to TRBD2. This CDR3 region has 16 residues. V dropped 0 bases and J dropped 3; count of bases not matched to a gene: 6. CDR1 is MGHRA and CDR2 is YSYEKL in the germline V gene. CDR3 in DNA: TGCGCCAGCAGCCAAGACCGGACTAGCGTAGACTACGAGCAGTACTTC. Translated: CASSQDRTSVDYEQYF.

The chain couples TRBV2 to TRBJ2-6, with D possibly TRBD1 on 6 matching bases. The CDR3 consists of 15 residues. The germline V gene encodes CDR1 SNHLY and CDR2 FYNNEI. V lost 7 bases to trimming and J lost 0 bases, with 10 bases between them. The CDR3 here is CASMGTTSGANVLTF. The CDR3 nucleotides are TGTGCCAGCATGGGGACAACCTCTGGGGCCAACGTCCTGACTTTC.